One and the same sample provided the 18 T cell receptor beta chains below, sequenced in a study of T cells expressing NK-cell markers. Using the 5' RACE reads, TCRdb records one entry per CDR3 protein without DNA. The repertoire table contains roughly 420,000 distinct CDR3 sequences. Sequenced sample: blood T cells: a sorted CD56 or NKG2C T cell subset, CD4+ or CD8+ T cells, or bulk PBMC T cells (not recorded which). The receptors were sampled from a woman between 18 and 69 years old in good health.

This chain links TRBV4-3 with TRBJ2-1; TCRdb selects TRBD2, and the lack of DNA leaves this call unchecked. This CDR3 has 19 amino acids. CDR1 LGHNA and CDR2 YSLEER come from the germline V gene. CDR3 region: CASSQEGGSGRSSYNEQFF.

The rearrangement links TRBV6-1 to TRBJ1-3; TCRdb's assignment of TRBD1 cannot be checked, as there is no DNA. CDR1 and CDR2 from the germline V gene are MNHNS and SASEGT. The CDR3 has 15 residues. CDR3 in amino acids: CASSDRGASGNTIYF.

This chain uses TRBV9 with TRBJ1-3; lacking DNA, the TRBD1 call made by TCRdb goes unchecked. Germline V gene data show CDR1 as SGDLS and CDR2 as YYNGEE. The CDR3 has 16 residues. This CDR3 is CASSPKTGKGLNTIYF. The full variable domain, its missing parts supplied by reference TRBV9 and TRBJ1-3, is DSGVTQTPKHLITATGQRVTLRCSPRSGDLSVYWYQQSLDQGLQFLIQYYNGEERAKGNILERFSAQQFPDLHSELNLSSLELGDSALYFCASSPKTGKGLNTIYFGEGSWLTVV.

The chain recombines TRBV30 with TRBJ2-7; the D gene TCRdb calls, TRBD2, cannot be checked with no DNA. This CDR3 has 15 amino acids. CDR1 is GTSNPN, CDR2 SVGIG, per germline (reference sequence). This chain's CDR3 is CAWRSGGPSNYEQYF.

V usage is TRBV12-3 or TRBV12-4 and J usage is TRBJ1-4; no DNA is available, so the TRBD1 call from TCRdb remains unchecked. The CDR3 length is 16 residues. CDR3: CASSSGRRTGNEKLFF.

V gene TRBV20-1 combines with J gene TRBJ2-5; TCRdb names TRBD1, which stays unverified in the absence of DNA. This CDR3 is built from 13 residues. Germline V gene sequence: CDR1 DFQATT, CDR2 SNEGSKA (reference sequence). The CDR3 protein is CSADDRKQETQYF.

The chain has TRBV27 and TRBJ2-1; TCRdb selects TRBD2, and the lack of DNA leaves this call unchecked. The CDR3 is made up of 16 amino acids. The germline V gene has CDR1 MNHEY and CDR2 SMNVEV (reference sequence). The CDR3 region is CASSFDGGALYNEQFF.

J is TRBJ1-1 and V is TRBV3-1; TCRdb proposes TRBD1, but this gene call is untestable without DNA. CDR3 length: 13 residues. Germline lookup yields CDR1 LGHDT and CDR2 YNNKEL (reference sequence). Here the CDR3 reads CASSQESGTEAFF.

The CDR3 region is CASSPIDGRTDTQYF. The V gene is TRBV11-2, the J gene TRBJ2-3; TCRdb's D call of TRBD1 is untestable without DNA. Germline V gene lookup returns CDR1 SGHAT and CDR2 FQNNGV. The CDR3 has 15 amino acids.

J is TRBJ2-1 and V is TRBV6-5. The V gene's germline CDR1 is MNHEY and CDR2 SVGAGI. The CDR3 runs 13 residues. The CDR3 here is CASSYGGDNEQFF.

The chain carries TRBV19 and TRBJ2-1; TCRdb gives TRBD1 as the D gene, but with no DNA this cannot be confirmed. CDR3 length: 13 residues. From germline, CDR1 is LNHDA and CDR2 SQIVND (reference sequence). The CDR3 region is CASSIVGQREQFF.

V is TRBV5-1 and J is TRBJ2-1; the D call of TRBD2 rests on TCRdb alone, since no DNA is present to check it. Germline CDR1 reads SGHRS; CDR2 reads YFSETQ. This CDR3 spans 15 amino acids. The chain's CDR3 is CASSSREVSYNEQFF.

V is TRBV9 and J is TRBJ2-5. CDR3 length equals 13 residues. Germline V gene sequence: CDR1 SGDLS, CDR2 YYNGEE. The CDR3 here is CASSVVPEETQYF.

The chain combines TRBV27 with TRBJ2-2; TCRdb designates TRBD1, a call that cannot be tested without DNA. From germline, CDR1 is MNHEY and CDR2 SMNVEV (reference sequence). This CDR3 has 15 amino acids. The CDR3 loop reads CASSFFLGGAGELFF.

This rearrangement joins TRBV4-3 to TRBJ1-2; TCRdb picks TRBD1, but there is no DNA to check that call. Germline assignment: CDR1 LGHNA and CDR2 YSLEER. CDR3 length equals 13 residues. CDR3 in amino acids: CASSQGTGVGYTF.

The chain combines TRBV19 with TRBJ2-5; lacking DNA, the TRBD2 call made by TCRdb goes unchecked. The CDR3 is made up of 13 amino acids. Germline V gives CDR1 LNHDA, CDR2 SQIVND (reference sequence). The CDR3 loop reads CASSLHGEETQYF.

The rearrangement uses TRBV6-2 or TRBV6-3 and TRBJ2-1. Germline CDR1 MNHEY, CDR2 SVGEGT. The CDR3 totals 12 residues. This CDR3 is CASAYVSTEQFF.

This sequence joins TRBV6-5 and TRBJ2-2. Germline CDR1 is MNHEY and CDR2 is SVGAGI. CDR3 length: 12 residues. The CDR3 region is CACRLNTGELFF.